A single sample gave rise to the 18 T cell receptor beta chains below, sequenced in a study of shared clonotypes between healthy human individuals. Produced via immunoSEQ multiplex PCR; TCRdb's table is partial and in-frame only. The sample lists about 580,000 clones, about 98% occurring once. CD45RO-negative, CCR7-selected cells formed the naive CD8 fraction, which excluded terminally differentiated effector memory CD45RA+ cells. The sequenced sample was naive CD8+ T cells sorted from blood. The receptors come from a man aged 25-45 years in good health.

This chain connects TRBV11-2 to TRBJ2-3; D gene uncertain. Germline V gives CDR1 SGHAT, CDR2 FQNNGV. Trimming took 4 bases from V and 6 from J, leaving 11 bases between them. CDR3 length equals 13 residues. The CDR3 is CASSWREIDTQYF. In nucleotides, the CDR3 is TGTGCCAGCAGCTGGAGAGAAATCGATACGCAGTATTTT.

V usage is TRBV11-2 and J usage is TRBJ2-7; 8 nucleotides align to TRBD2. The CDR3 length is 15 residues. With 5 bases clipped from V and 4 bases from J, the junction kept 10 bases outside the gene matches. Germline-derived CDR1 and CDR2 are SGHAT and FQNNGV. The CDR3 sequence is CASSGPPGLVYEQYF. The CDR3 region has the DNA TGTGCCAGCAGCGGGCCCCCGGGACTAGTTTACGAGCAGTACTTC. The full variable domain, with the rest looked up from reference TRBV11-2 and TRBJ2-7, is EAGVAQSPRYKIIEKRQSVAFWCNPISGHATLYWYQQILGQGPKLLIQFQNNGVVDDSQLPKDRFSAERLKGVDSTLKIQPAKLEDSAVYLCASSGPPGLVYEQYFGPGTRLTVT.

This clone was detected only once. V is TRBV28 and J is TRBJ2-7; D call uncertain. V lost 4 bases, J lost 6 bases, and 16 bases lay in between. The CDR3 loop spans 14 amino acids. The germline CDR1 and CDR2 sequences are MDHEN and SYDVKM. The CDR3 DNA reads as TGTGCCAGCAGTTCCATGGGTGGGCCCTCCGAGCAGTACTTC. It specifies CASSSMGGPSEQYF.

The chain links TRBV7-6 to TRBJ2-5; D not certain. The CDR3 is made up of 14 amino acids. V lost 0 bases and J lost 4, with 9 bases in between. Germline assignment: CDR1 SGHVS and CDR2 FNYEAQ. The CDR3 sequence is CASSLAVDGETQYF. CDR3 sequence (DNA): TGTGCCAGCAGCTTAGCGGTGGATGGAGAGACCCAGTACTTC.

The chain recombines TRBV6-1 with TRBJ2-2; D might be TRBD1 (6 bases). Germline lookup yields CDR1 MNHNS and CDR2 SASEGT. Trimming stripped 3 bases from V and 4 bases from J, with 12 bases between. The CDR3 covers 15 residues. Written as DNA, the CDR3 is TGTGCCAGCAGTGACACAGGGTCGGGCACCGGGGAGCTGTTTTTT. As protein: CASSDTGSGTGELFF.

The chain uses TRBV27 and TRBJ1-4; TRBD1 aligns across 9 bases. Germline lookup yields CDR1 MNHEY and CDR2 SMNVEV (reference sequence). V lost 6 bases and J lost 8; bases outside the gene matches: 10. The CDR3 is 15 amino acids. For the CDR3, the DNA is TGTGCCAGCAGCAAACGGGACAGGGAGCGGGAAAAACTGTTTTTT. This gives the protein CASSKRDREREKLFF.

This clone has a single count. The chain couples TRBV11-2 to TRBJ2-7; 11 bases agree with TRBD2. The J segment lost 1 base and the V segment lost 1 base, leaving 3 bases of the junction unmatched. Germline assignment: CDR1 SGHAT and CDR2 FQNNGV. There are 16 residues in the CDR3. The CDR3 protein is CASSLGGLAASYEQYF. For the CDR3, the DNA is TGTGCCAGCAGCTTAGGGGGACTAGCGGCTTCCTACGAGCAGTACTTC.

The chain combines TRBV6-5 with TRBJ2-2; D is tentatively TRBD1 or TRBD2 (6 bases each). With 2 bases removed from V and 6 bases from J, the gap between germline ends came to 13 bases. Germline-derived CDR1 and CDR2 are MNHEY and SVGAGI. This CDR3 comprises 15 residues. The CDR3, as DNA: TGTGCCAGCAGTTACCATCCCGGGGGCCCCGGGGAGCTGTTTTTT. This codes for CASSYHPGGPGELFF.

The chain has TRBV27 and TRBJ2-7; D unresolved. The germline V gene encodes CDR1 MNHEY and CDR2 SMNVEV (reference sequence). This CDR3 contains 14 residues. Trimming stripped 5 bases from V and 4 bases from J, with 15 bases between. CDR3 sequence reads: CASSPAYGGYEQYF. DNA of the CDR3: TGTGCCAGCAGTCCAGCCTATGGTGGTTACGAGCAGTACTTC.

This chain joins TRBV9 and TRBJ2-3; TRBD2 matches at 12 bases. The CDR3 totals 16 residues. V lost 2 bases, J lost 2 bases, and 3 bases stayed unmatched. Germline-derived CDR1 and CDR2 are SGDLS and YYNGEE. CDR3 DNA: TGTGCCAGCAGCGTTGGACTAGCGGGGCACACAGATACGCAGTATTTT. It encodes CASSVGLAGHTDTQYF.

In this sample, this clone turned up once. The rearrangement links TRBV6-1 to TRBJ1-2, with D hard to call. The CDR3 length is 13 residues. Germline V lookup: CDR1 MNHNS, CDR2 SASEGT. The V end lost 8 bases, the J end lost 5 bases, and 15 bases lay between the germline ends. The CDR3 region is CASPGNLQYGYTF. The CDR3 nucleotides read TGTGCCAGCCCCGGGAACCTGCAATATGGCTACACCTTC.

This clone has a single count. The rearrangement links TRBV27 to TRBJ2-7; D tentatively fits TRBD1 or TRBD2 (5 bases each). CDR1 is MNHEY and CDR2 is SMNVEV in the germline V gene (reference sequence). The CDR3 spans 11 residues. Deletions cut 6 bases from V and 6 bases from J, with 9 bases between. The CDR3 is CASRGPGEQYF. In DNA, the CDR3 is TGTGCCAGCAGGGGACCCGGCGAGCAGTACTTC.

This sequence joins TRBV29-1 and TRBJ2-1, with D possibly TRBD2 on 5 matching bases. Germline V gene data show CDR1 as SQVTM and CDR2 as ANQGSEA. Trimming left V 4 bases short and J 8 bases short, with 6 bases between. This CDR3 region has 10 residues. This chain's CDR3 is CSVGGDEQFF. The CDR3 DNA reads as TGCAGCGTTGGGGGAGATGAGCAGTTCTTC.

This clone was seen a single time. The gene calls are TRBV7-2 and TRBJ2-1, with a weak D call TRBD2 (5 bases). The germline V gene encodes CDR1 SGHTA and CDR2 FQGNSA. With 5 bases removed from V and 7 bases from J, the gap between germline ends came to 12 bases. The CDR3 is 13 residues long. The chain's CDR3 is CASSQIGGNEQFF. The CDR3 DNA reads as TGTGCCAGCAGCCAGATAGGCGGGAATGAGCAGTTCTTC. The whole variable domain, filled in from reference TRBV7-2 and TRBJ2-1, reads GAGVSQSPSNKVTEKGKDVELRCDPISGHTALYWYRQSLGQGLEFLIYFQGNSAPDKSGLPSDRFSAERTGGSVSTLTIQRTQQEDSAVYLCASSQIGGNEQFFGPGTRLTVL.

This clone has just one count. The chain recombines TRBV14 with TRBJ2-5; D uncertain. The V and J ends lost 4 bases and 2 bases respectively, with 14 bases between them. CDR3 length: 15 residues. Germline CDR1 SGHDN, CDR2 FVKESK. CDR3 in amino acids: CASSPLGFSQETQYF. The CDR3 region has the DNA TGTGCCAGCAGCCCACTTGGGTTTAGTCAAGAGACCCAGTACTTC.

This clone was observed once. The J gene is TRBJ2-1, the V gene TRBV18, with D possibly being TRBD2 (6 bases). This CDR3 spans 15 amino acids. Germline V gene data show CDR1 as KGHSH and CDR2 as LQKENI. Trimming left V 8 bases short and J 0 bases short, with 14 bases between. The CDR3 spells CASTEDGSSYNEQFF. The CDR3 DNA reads TGTGCCAGCACAGAGGACGGGAGCTCCTACAATGAGCAGTTCTTC.

The rearrangement links TRBV27 to TRBJ1-1; D remains unclear. The CDR3 contains 13 residues. V dropped 2 bases and J dropped 3 bases, with 7 bases sitting between them. The germline V gene has CDR1 MNHEY and CDR2 SMNVEV (reference sequence). The CDR3 is CASSLARDTEAFF. As DNA, the CDR3 is TGTGCCAGCAGTTTAGCCAGAGACACTGAAGCTTTCTTT.

Only one count was recorded for this clone. This chain connects TRBV20-1 to TRBJ1-1; unclear D gene. Germline CDR1 and CDR2: DFQATT and SNEGSKA (reference sequence). This CDR3 has 11 amino acids. The ends were cut back, 0 bases at V and 3 bases at J, with 2 bases in the middle. CDR3 bases: TGCAGTGCTAGAGAGGACACTGAAGCTTTCTTT. Amino acids: CSAREDTEAFF.